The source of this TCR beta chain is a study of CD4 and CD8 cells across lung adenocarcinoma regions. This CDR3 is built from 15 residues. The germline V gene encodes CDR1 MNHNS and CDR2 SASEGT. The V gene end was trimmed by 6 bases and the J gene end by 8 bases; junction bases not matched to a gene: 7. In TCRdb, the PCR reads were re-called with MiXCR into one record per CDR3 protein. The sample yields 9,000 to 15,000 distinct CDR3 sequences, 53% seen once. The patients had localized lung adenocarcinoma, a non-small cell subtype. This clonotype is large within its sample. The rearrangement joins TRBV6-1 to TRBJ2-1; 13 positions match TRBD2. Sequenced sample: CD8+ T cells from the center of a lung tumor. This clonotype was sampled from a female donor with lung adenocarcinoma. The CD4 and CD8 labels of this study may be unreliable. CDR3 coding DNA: TGTGCCAGCAGCGCGGGACTAGCGGGGCGGGATGAGCAGTTCTTC. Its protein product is CASSAGLAGRDEQFF.